This T cell receptor (beta chain) was observed in a study of cytomegalovirus exposure and HLA in healthy donors. Study summary: Roughly 180 million T cells yielded 100 million or so unique TCR beta sequences in earlier analysis. Unique TCRs numbering around 85 million, obtained from HLA-typed donors, made up an early data release.

V was trimmed by 3 bases and J by 4 bases, leaving 16 bases between them. The CDR3 sequence is 15 residues long. Germline lookup yields CDR1 SGHDT and CDR2 YYEEEE. Primers included in the PCR were 60 Vbeta and 13 Jbeta primers. Per the original data handling: Later, an analysis found about 80 million unique TCR beta chains, and 9.5 million to 11 million of these were shared. The assay was immunoSEQ multiplex PCR, and TCRdb's table has in-frame clones only and misses some. V and J calls and clone size are copied from that table; D and trimming were computed from the DNA. The table records under 200,000 clones, around 78% of them present only once. This clone was recorded a few times.

The chain is built from TRBV5-6 and TRBJ1-1, with D tentatively TRBD1 (6 bases). The TCR originated in a woman in her thirties in good health and CMV-seropositive. Sequenced input: PBMCs. CDR3 sequence: CASSWGPGWVTEAFF. Written as DNA, the CDR3 is TGTGCCAGCAGCTGGGGGCCAGGATGGGTCACTGAAGCTTTCTTT.